A selection of T cell receptor beta chains follows, all from one sample in a study of beta chain features in type 1 diabetes. Repertoires were generated with immunoSEQ multiplex PCR, while TCRdb's copy carries only in-frame clones and drops some. Counted here are over 300,000 clones, roughly 8% occurring once; the ten biggest clones make up less than 0.45%. Sequenced material: central memory CD4+ T cells from blood. The source of these receptors is a woman younger than 30 in good health. Both conserved end residues are part of each CDR3. Each record gives: J gene, D gene, V gene, clone size, CDR3 DNA, CDR3 protein. The D gene is left open where the match is weak. A row's size may be missing; if present it is once, few, many or a size class.

>TRBJ2-2|-|TRBV19|few
TGTGCCAGTAGTATTTTTCTGGGAACTGGGGAGCTGTTTTTT
CASSIFLGTGELFF
>TRBJ2-1|TRBD1|TRBV5-1|-
TGCGCCAGCAGCTCCGGGACAGGGGGCGGAAATGAGCAGTTCTTC
CASSSGTGGGNEQFF
>TRBJ2-3|TRBD2|TRBV7-8|few
TGTGCCAGCAGCCTCGCGGGGCTAGCGGGAGGGCTCACAGATACGCAGTATTTT
CASSLAGLAGGLTDTQYF
>TRBJ2-5|-|TRBV7-2|few
TGTGCCAGCAGCTTGCAGTGGGGGACAAAAGAGACCCAGTACTTC
CASSLQWGTKETQYF
>TRBJ2-5|TRBD2|TRBV2|many
TGTGCCAGCAGGGCCTCTAGCGGTGAAGAGACCCAGTACTTC
CASRASSGEETQYF
>TRBJ1-4|-|TRBV5-1|few
TGCGCCAGCAGCTTTTCGAGGAGACTAGGGGGGCCGGATGAAAAACTGTTTTTT
CASSFSRRLGGPDEKLFF
>TRBJ2-2|-|TRBV5-8|-
TGTGCCAGCAGCTTGGCCTTTCTAAACACCGGGGAGCTGTTTTTT
CASSLAFLNTGELFF
>TRBJ2-2|-|TRBV11-2|few
TGTGCCAGCAGCCCCCCCGGGACAACGAACACCGGGGAGCTGTTTTTT
CASSPPGTTNTGELFF
>TRBJ2-2|-|TRBV25-1|few
TGTGCCAGCAGTGGGGTGGCTGTGAACACCGGGGAGCTGTTTTTT
CASSGVAVNTGELFF
>TRBJ2-7|TRBD1|TRBV5-1|few
TGCGCCAGCAGCTTGGCCGCCCAGGGGGACGAGCAGTACTTC
CASSLAAQGDEQYF
>TRBJ2-5|-|TRBV6-5|-
TGTGCCAGCACCAGGGGGGGAGTCGGCCGCGAGACCCAGTACTTC
CASTRGGVGRETQYF
>TRBJ2-5|TRBD1|TRBV4-3|few
TGCGCCAGCAGCAAGACAGGGGGTCAAGAGACCCAGTACTTC
CASSKTGGQETQYF
>TRBJ1-1|-|TRBV5-1|few
TGCGCCAGCAGCTTGGTGGGCAGCCCCACTGAAGCTTTCTTT
CASSLVGSPTEAFF
>TRBJ1-5|-|TRBV19|-
TGTGCCAGTAGTATGCAGTCGTACAATCAGCCCCAGCATTTT
CASSMQSYNQPQHF
>TRBJ1-2|-|TRBV6-6|-
TGTGCCAGCAGTACGCAAAATGGCTACACCTTC
CASSTQNGYTF
>TRBJ2-3|-|TRBV5-4|many
TGTGCCAGCAGCTTGGACAGCCGAGATACGCAGTATTTT
CASSLDSRDTQYF
>TRBJ2-3|TRBD2|TRBV7-9|-
TGTGCCAGCAGCACCGGGGGCGTAGCGGGATATACGCAGTATTTT
CASSTGGVAGYTQYF
>TRBJ2-3|-|TRBV9|few
TGTGCCAGCAGCCCCTCGGTCTCAGAGGGCCGCCCAGATACGCAGTATTTT
CASSPSVSEGRPDTQYF
>TRBJ2-1|TRBD2|TRBV9|-
TGTGCCAGCAGCGCTTCCACACCCAGCGGGAGCTTGGTGAATGAGCAGTTCTTC
CASSASTPSGSLVNEQFF
>TRBJ2-5|TRBD2|TRBV5-4|-
TGTGCCAGCAGCCGACATACGACTAGCGGGAGTATGGAGACCCAGTACTTC
CASSRHTTSGSMETQYF
>TRBJ1-3|TRBD1|TRBV9|-
TGTGCCAGCAGCGCCCCCGCCTCGGACAGGTCTGGAAACACCATATATTTT
CASSAPASDRSGNTIYF
>TRBJ2-7|TRBD1|TRBV2|many
TGTGCCAGCAGTGAACTTGTCCAGGGGGCACCCTACGAGCAGTACTTC
CASSELVQGAPYEQYF
>TRBJ1-3|-|TRBV7-2|-
TGTGCCAGCAGCCCAAGCTGGTCCGGAAACACCATATATTTT
CASSPSWSGNTIYF
>TRBJ1-5|TRBD1|TRBV7-2|few
TGTGCCAGCAGCTGGACAGGGTCGGATCAGCCCCAGCATTTT
CASSWTGSDQPQHF
>TRBJ2-5|-|TRBV9|few
TGTGCCAGCAGCGTGTCTCTAGGAGGAGAGACCCAGTACTTC
CASSVSLGGETQYF
>TRBJ1-5|-|TRBV15|many
TGTGCCACCAGCACCGATGCGGGGAGCAATCAGCCCCAGCATTTT
CATSTDAGSNQPQHF
>TRBJ2-1|-|TRBV18|-
TGTGCCAGCTCACCTGATAATAGGGGGCAGTTCTTC
CASSPDNRGQFF
>TRBJ2-3|-|TRBV7-9|-
TGTGCCAGCCAAGGATTGCGGACAACCGCAAATAACCCCCCAGATACGCAGTATTTT
CASQGLRTTANNPPDTQYF
>TRBJ2-7|-|TRBV7-2|few
TGTGCCAGCAGCCGAGTGGCGGGTTCCTACGAGCAGTACTTC
CASSRVAGSYEQYF
>TRBJ1-2|-|TRBV10-3|few
TGTGCCAGCTTCAGTACGCTCTATGGCTACACCTTC
CASFSTLYGYTF
>TRBJ1-2|TRBD1|TRBV19|-
TGTGCCAGTAGGGGGACAGGGCCTAACTATGGCTACACCTTC
CASRGTGPNYGYTF
>TRBJ2-2|-|TRBV6-5|many
TGTGCCAGCAGTTACTCGTGGGAAACCGGGGAGCTGTTTTTT
CASSYSWETGELFF
>TRBJ2-3|-|TRBV7-7|few
TGTGCTAGCAGCTTAGGTGTGGTCAAACCCGGCACAGATACGCAGTATTTT
CASSLGVVKPGTDTQYF
>TRBJ1-4|-|TRBV2|many
TGTGCCAGCAGTGGGGAGGAAAAACTGTTTTTT
CASSGEEKLFF
>TRBJ2-3|-|TRBV4-1|-
TGCGCCAGCAGCCAATCTAGGCTAGATACGCAGTATTTT
CASSQSRLDTQYF
>TRBJ1-4|-|TRBV20-1|few
TGCAGTGCTAGTCACGGATTCGAACTGTTTTTT
CSASHGFELFF
>TRBJ1-2|-|TRBV28|few
TGTGCCAGCAGTTTACCGGGGGCGATGGGCTACACCTTC
CASSLPGAMGYTF
>TRBJ1-3|-|TRBV28|few
TGTGCCAGCAGTTTTTCCAGAACGAGGGGCACCATATATTTT
CASSFSRTRGTIYF
>TRBJ2-7|TRBD1|TRBV4-1|-
TGCGCCAGCAGCCAAGAGGACAGGGGTCAAGGGGAGCAGTACTTC
CASSQEDRGQGEQYF
>TRBJ2-7|-|TRBV28|many
TGTGCCAGCAGTTTACAGGGTTCCCAATCCTACGAGCAGTACTTC
CASSLQGSQSYEQYF
>TRBJ1-5|TRBD1|TRBV9|few
TGTGCCAGCAGCCCCGGGACAGGGTATCAGCCCCAGCATTTT
CASSPGTGYQPQHF
>TRBJ2-1|-|TRBV19|-
TGTGCCAGTAGTAATTCTGGCTCGACCAGTCTCAATGAGCAGTTCTTC
CASSNSGSTSLNEQFF
>TRBJ1-2|TRBD1|TRBV4-2|few
TGTGCCAGCAGCCGACAGGGTAACGATGGCTACACCTTC
CASSRQGNDGYTF
>TRBJ2-7|-|TRBV6-1|-
TGTGCCAGCAGGGTCCGCCCAGAATACGAGCAGTACTTC
CASRVRPEYEQYF
>TRBJ2-1|-|TRBV28|-
TGTGCCAGCAGTTCGATCCGGGACCTTTACAATGAGCAGTTCTTC
CASSSIRDLYNEQFF
>TRBJ2-1|TRBD1|TRBV4-3|-
TGCGCCAGCAGCCAGAGGGACAGGGGACACAATGAGCAGTTCTTC
CASSQRDRGHNEQFF
>TRBJ1-2|-|TRBV29-1|few
TGCAGCGTTGGTAGGGATCGAGGTGGCTACACCTTC
CSVGRDRGGYTF
>TRBJ1-2|-|TRBV19|-
TGTGCCAGTAGAGACGGCCGCTATGGCTACACCTTC
CASRDGRYGYTF
>TRBJ2-1|TRBD2|TRBV5-1|few
TGCGCCAGCAGCTTCCGGGGGGACGAGCAGTTCTTC
CASSFRGDEQFF
>TRBJ1-1|-|TRBV7-9|medium-sized
TGTGCCAGCAGCTTAGGAGGAGGCGACACTGAAGCTTTCTTT
CASSLGGGDTEAFF
>TRBJ2-5|-|TRBV7-9|-
TGTGCCAGCAGCAGGGGACTCTTGGAGACCCAGTACTTC
CASSRGLLETQYF
>TRBJ2-7|TRBD2|TRBV5-1|few
TGCGCCAGCAGCCTGGGCATAGCGGGAGGGAACGAGCAGTACTTC
CASSLGIAGGNEQYF
>TRBJ2-1|TRBD2|TRBV10-2|few
TGCGCCAGCAGTGTCCTAGCGGGCCTAAATGAGCAGTTCTTC
CASSVLAGLNEQFF